Listed here are 31 T cell receptor beta chains from one sample, sequenced in a study of blood T cell repertoires in COVID-19. Profiling relied on immunoSEQ multiplex PCR, and the TCRdb table lists in-frame clones only, not all of them. The sample has approximately 120,000 clones; approximately 74% are singletons. Sequenced input: peripheral blood. Source of these receptors: a man aged 80 or over with COVID-19, enrolled during active disease.

This chain uses TRBV7-3 with TRBJ2-3, with 10 bases that match TRBD1. Germline V gene data show CDR1 as SGHTA and CDR2 as FQGTGA. The CDR3 has 17 residues. The V gene end was trimmed by 1 base and the J gene end by 7 bases; junction bases not matched to a gene: 11. CDR3 residues: CASSLRELGQGTHTQYF. CDR3 coding DNA: TGTGCCAGCAGCTTAAGAGAGTTGGGACAGGGGACCCATACGCAGTATTTT.

This clone was detected ten times or more. An end of the junction does not agree with germline; a read error may underlie this. The chain carries TRBV7-7 and TRBJ2-5, with 9 nucleotides matching TRBD2. The CDR3 runs to 15 residues. Germline CDR1 reads SSHAT; CDR2 reads FNYEAQ (reference sequence). The CDR3 DNA follows: TGTGCTAGCAGTTCTGAAGCGGGAGGATTTGAGACCCAGTACTTC. This translates into CASSSEAGGFETQYF.

This sequence joins TRBV12-3 or TRBV12-4 and TRBJ2-3; tentatively, D is TRBD2 (5 bases). This CDR3 has 13 residues. V lost 1 base, J lost 8 bases, and 10 bases lay in between. CDR3 nucleotide sequence: TGTGCCAGCAGTTTAGAGGAACGGGGTACGCAGTATTTT. This translates into CASSLEERGTQYF.

CDR3 in amino acids: CASSPTRLAGGPDTQYF. The CDR3 nucleotides are TGTGCCAGCAGCCCCACTCGACTAGCGGGAGGACCAGATACGCAGTATTTT. The chain carries TRBV7-9 and TRBJ2-3, with TRBD2 matching 13 bases. CDR3 length: 17 amino acids. Germline-derived CDR1 and CDR2 are SEHNR and FQNEAQ (reference sequence). V shed 5 bases, J shed 4 bases, and the junction held 9 bases outside the gene matches.

V is TRBV6-5 and J is TRBJ2-1, with 7 bases matching TRBD1. The CDR3 has 12 amino acids. Germline V gives CDR1 MNHEY, CDR2 SVGAGI. Trimming cost V 8 bases and J 4 bases; bases outside gene matches: 2. CDR3 sequence reads: CASGQAYNEQFF. In DNA form, the CDR3 reads TGTGCCAGCGGACAGGCGTACAATGAGCAGTTCTTC.

This clone is a singleton in its sample. This sequence joins TRBV28 and TRBJ2-1; weak D call: TRBD2 (6 bases). The CDR3 is made up of 15 amino acids. Germline lookup yields CDR1 MDHEN and CDR2 SYDVKM. V lost 2 bases, J lost 7 bases, and 15 bases lay in between. This CDR3 reads CASSLVTRGGNEQFF. The CDR3 DNA reads TGTGCCAGCAGTTTAGTGACTAGGGGCGGAAATGAGCAGTTCTTC.

This CDR3 is CASRPLLRGQYF. In nucleotides, the CDR3 is TGTGCCAGCAGGCCTCTGCTGCGGGGGCAGTACTTC. The chain combines TRBV7-9 with TRBJ2-7, with D tentatively TRBD2 (6 bases). Trimming removed 6 bases at V and 9 bases at J, with 15 bases between. The V gene's germline CDR1 is SEHNR and CDR2 FQNEAQ (reference sequence). The CDR3 sequence is 12 residues long.

This clone was seen only a few times. The rearrangement uses TRBV2 and TRBJ2-7, with TRBD1 matching 12 bases. The germline gives CDR1 SNHLY, CDR2 FYNNEI. V lost 8 bases and J lost 5; bases outside the gene matches: 7. The CDR3 is 14 amino acids. The chain's CDR3 is CASGRDRGLDEQYF. For the CDR3, the DNA is TGTGCCAGCGGCCGGGACAGGGGGCTCGACGAGCAGTACTTC. Complete variable domain (other parts from reference TRBV2 and TRBJ2-7): EPEVTQTPSHQVTQMGQEVILRCVPISNHLYFYWYRQILGQKVEFLVSFYNNEISEKSEIFDDQFSVERPDGSNFTLKIRSTKLEDSAMYFCASGRDRGLDEQYFGPGTRLTVT.

V gene TRBV6-5 combines with J gene TRBJ1-5, with TRBD1 matching over 8 bases. The length of the CDR3 is 14 residues. CDR1 and CDR2 from the germline V gene are MNHEY and SVGAGI. After removal of 6 bases from V and 1 base from J, the junction contained 2 bases not matched to a gene. The CDR3 coding sequence is TGTGCCAGCAGACAGGGGGAGAGCAATCAGCCCCAGCATTTT. Its translation: CASRQGESNQPQHF.

This chain connects TRBV9 to TRBJ1-1, with 10 nucleotides matching TRBD1. This CDR3 spans 15 amino acids. V dropped 3 bases and J dropped 4; count of bases not matched to a gene: 6. Germline lookup yields CDR1 SGDLS and CDR2 YYNGEE. The CDR3 here is CASSGDRGLGTEAFF. CDR3 nucleotide sequence: TGTGCCAGCAGCGGAGACAGGGGGCTGGGCACTGAAGCTTTCTTT.

This clone was counted between two and nine times. The rearrangement joins TRBV4-3 to TRBJ1-1; the match to TRBD1 covers 10 bases. Germline-derived CDR1 and CDR2 are LGHNA and YSLEER. Trimming cost V 5 bases and J 11 bases; bases outside gene matches: 8. This CDR3 comprises 13 residues. The DNA of the CDR3 is TGCGCCAGCAGCGAGGGACAGGGGACGAGGGCTTTCTTT. Its translation is CASSEGQGTRAFF.

V gene TRBV7-6 combines with J gene TRBJ1-1; TRBD1 matches 9 bases. The J segment lost 5 bases and the V segment lost 3 bases, leaving 10 bases of the junction unmatched. CDR1 is SGHVS, CDR2 FNYEAQ, per germline. The CDR3 runs 16 residues. This chain's CDR3 is CASSFGTGYGETEAFF. The CDR3 DNA sequence: TGTGCCAGCAGCTTCGGGACAGGGTACGGAGAAACTGAAGCTTTCTTT.

This chain joins TRBV4-3 and TRBJ2-7, with D perhaps TRBD2 (6 bases). The CDR3 is made up of 13 amino acids. Germline-derived CDR1 and CDR2 are LGHNA and YSLEER. Between the trimmed V and J ends, which lost 5 bases and 3 bases, there was a span of 11 bases. The CDR3, as DNA: TGCGCCAGCAGCAGACTAGTGGGCTACGAGCAGTACTTC. Its protein is CASSRLVGYEQYF.

This clone came up a few times. The gene calls are TRBV15 and TRBJ2-5; D is undetermined. The CDR3 spans 18 residues. The germline CDR1 and CDR2 sequences are LNHNV and YYDKDF (reference sequence). V was pared by 1 base and J by 5 bases, with 23 bases between. CDR3 loop: CATSRATHVLEPWETQYF. The CDR3 DNA reads as TGTGCCACCAGCAGAGCCACGCACGTCCTAGAGCCCTGGGAGACCCAGTACTTC. The full variable domain, completed using reference TRBV15 and TRBJ2-5, is DAMVIQNPRYQVTQFGKPVTLSCSQTLNHNVMYWYQQKSSQAPKLLFHYYDKDFNNEADTPDNFQSRRPNTSFCFLDIRSPGLGDTAMYLCATSRATHVLEPWETQYFGPGTRLLVL.

The V gene is TRBV2, the J gene TRBJ2-7; D uncertain. With 4 bases removed from V and 0 bases from J, the gap between germline ends came to 4 bases. CDR3 length: 12 amino acids. Germline assignment: CDR1 SNHLY and CDR2 FYNNEI. CDR3 coding DNA: TGTGCCAGCAGTGCCCACTCCTACGAGCAGTACTTC. It specifies CASSAHSYEQYF.

The chain is built from TRBV19 and TRBJ1-6, with 7 bases matching TRBD1. The CDR3 has 14 amino acids. Germline trimming cut 4 bases from V and 9 bases from J; bases unmatched to any gene: 6. CDR1 and CDR2 from the germline V gene are LNHDA and SQIVND (reference sequence). This chain's CDR3 is CASSRQGDSSPLHF. The CDR3 bases are TGTGCCAGTAGTAGACAGGGTGATAGTTCACCCCTCCACTTT.

This clone was counted once. The chain employs TRBV4-2 and TRBJ2-1; D is unresolved. Germline V gene sequence: CDR1 LGHNA, CDR2 YNFKEQ. V dropped 1 base and J dropped 7 bases, with 14 bases sitting between them. The CDR3 runs 15 residues. The CDR3: CASSQAYNPRNEQFF. CDR3 sequence (DNA): TGTGCCAGCAGCCAAGCCTATAACCCGCGAAATGAGCAGTTCTTC.

The chain employs TRBV9 and TRBJ1-4, with 9 bases aligning to TRBD1. V gave up 0 bases and J gave up 6 bases; unmatched junction bases: 6. The CDR3 loop spans 16 amino acids. Germline CDR1 SGDLS, CDR2 YYNGEE. This chain's CDR3 is CASSVGKGQGYEKLFF. The DNA of the CDR3 is TGTGCCAGCAGCGTAGGCAAGGGACAGGGATATGAAAAACTGTTTTTT.

The rearrangement links TRBV29-1 to TRBJ1-1; a weak D match, TRBD1 (6 bases). Deletions cut 7 bases from V and 0 bases from J, with 12 bases between. The CDR3 covers 13 residues. Germline lookup yields CDR1 SQVTM and CDR2 ANQGSEA. The DNA of the CDR3 is TGCAGCGCCTCGGACAGCCTGAACACTGAAGCTTTCTTT. The encoded protein is CSASDSLNTEAFF.

Only a few counts were recorded for this clone. This sequence joins TRBV28 and TRBJ2-5; 8 bases line up with TRBD2. V trimming: 3 bases; J trimming: 6 bases; junction bases outside the gene matches: 9. Germline lookup yields CDR1 MDHEN and CDR2 SYDVKM. The CDR3 runs 15 residues. In DNA form, the CDR3 reads TGTGCCAGCAGTTTTGGGTACGGGAGGGCACAGACCCAGTACTTC. Its protein product is CASSFGYGRAQTQYF.

The chain has TRBV5-8 and TRBJ2-5; 9 positions match TRBD1. This CDR3 spans 16 amino acids. Per germline, CDR1 SGHTS and CDR2 YDEGEE. The V gene end was trimmed by 2 bases and the J gene end by 1 base; junction bases not matched to a gene: 6. DNA of the CDR3: TGTGCCAGCAGCTTTGGCGGGACAGGGCTCCAAGAGACCCAGTACTTC. Translated, it gives CASSFGGTGLQETQYF.

This clone was detected once. The CDR3 region has the DNA TGTGCCAGCAGCACAACAGGGGAAGGCGGCTACACCTTC. Translation gives CASSTTGEGGYTF. The chain carries TRBV7-3 and TRBJ1-2, with 7 bases fitting TRBD1. Germline loops: CDR1 SGHTA, CDR2 FQGTGA. The CDR3 totals 13 residues. V lost 5 bases and J lost 8; bases outside the gene matches: 8. The full variable domain, in which reference TRBV7-3 and TRBJ1-2 provide the parts outside the CDR3, is GAGVSQTPSNKVTEKGKYVELRCDPISGHTALYWYRQSLGQGPEFLIYFQGTGAADDSGLPNDRFFAVRPEGSVSTLKIQRTERGDSAVYLCASSTTGEGGYTFGSGTRLTVV.

This clone has a handful of counts. The chain uses TRBV3-1 (or the pseudogene TRBV3-2) and TRBJ2-3, with 9 nucleotides matching TRBD2. The trim removed 4 bases at V and 5 bases at J, leaving 10 bases unmatched. Germline CDR1 and CDR2: LGHDT and YNNKEL (reference sequence). The CDR3 has 16 residues. The CDR3 coding sequence is TGTGCCAGCAGCCCCCTTCGCGGGAGGGCTGGAGATACGCAGTATTTT. It encodes CASSPLRGRAGDTQYF.

This chain uses TRBV24-1 with TRBJ2-1; no clear D. This CDR3 spans 13 amino acids. Germline-derived CDR1 and CDR2 are KGHDR and SFDVKD. Trimming took off 5 bases at V and 0 bases at J, with 4 bases between the two ends. In DNA form, the CDR3 reads TGTGCCACCAGTGCTAGCTCCTACAATGAGCAGTTCTTC. It translates to CATSASSYNEQFF.

The chain carries TRBV10-1 and TRBJ2-7, with TRBD1 as a possible D gene (6 bases). Trimming left V 7 bases short and J 2 bases short, with 18 bases between. Germline V gene data show CDR1 as WNHNN and CDR2 as SYGVQD (reference sequence). This CDR3 spans 15 amino acids. The CDR3 region has the DNA TGCGCCAGCATCGTCCGGGACAAGCGTACCTACGAGCAGTACTTC. This encodes CASIVRDKRTYEQYF.

The chain is built from TRBV3-1 (or the pseudogene TRBV3-2) and TRBJ2-2; 10 bases fit TRBD2. V lost 4 bases and J lost 6; bases outside the gene matches: 5. CDR1 and CDR2 (germline): LGHDT, YNNKEL (reference sequence). The CDR3 is made up of 15 amino acids. The CDR3 DNA sequence: TGTGCCAGCAGCCTACTAGCGGGAAGGGCCGGGGAGCTGTTTTTT. Amino acid sequence: CASSLLAGRAGELFF.

V gene TRBV27 combines with J gene TRBJ2-2; D possibly corresponds to TRBD2 (5 bases). In germline, CDR1 is MNHEY, CDR2 SMNVEV (reference sequence). Trimming took off 5 bases at V and 5 bases at J, with 12 bases between the two ends. This CDR3 has 14 residues. CDR3 protein: CASSKLGGTGELFF. CDR3 nucleotide sequence: TGTGCCAGCAGTAAACTCGGAGGTACCGGGGAGCTGTTTTTT.

This chain links TRBV29-1 with TRBJ1-1; D not resolved. Germline V lookup: CDR1 SQVTM, CDR2 ANQGSEA. V was trimmed by 4 bases and J by 4 bases, leaving 16 bases between them. CDR3 length equals 14 residues. The CDR3 here is CSVAHRGGATEAFF. CDR3 coding DNA: TGCAGCGTTGCTCACCGCGGAGGCGCCACTGAAGCTTTCTTT.

The chain couples TRBV3-1 (or the pseudogene TRBV3-2) to TRBJ1-6; 9 positions match TRBD1. The V and J ends lost 2 bases and 7 bases, in that order; junction bases with no gene match: 6. The CDR3 extends over 16 amino acids. Germline V lookup: CDR1 LGHDT, CDR2 YNNKEL (reference sequence). The CDR3 DNA follows: TGTGCCAGCAGCCAACAAGCAGGGACAGGGAATTCACCCCTCCACTTT. Encoded protein: CASSQQAGTGNSPLHF.

The V call is TRBV28, the J call TRBJ2-1, with D perhaps matching TRBD1 (6 bases). CDR1 and CDR2 (germline): MDHEN, SYDVKM. The CDR3 totals 15 residues. V lost 6 bases and J 7 bases, leaving 19 bases between the germline ends. The CDR3 reads CASRQGGQDFNEQFF. The CDR3 bases are TGTGCCAGCAGACAAGGGGGTCAAGACTTTAATGAGCAGTTCTTC. The full variable domain, its missing parts supplied by reference TRBV28 and TRBJ2-1, is DVKVTQSSRYLVKRTGEKVFLECVQDMDHENMFWYRQDPGLGLRLIYFSYDVKMKEKGDIPEGYSVSREKKERFSLILESASTNQTSMYLCASRQGGQDFNEQFFGPGTRLTVL.

The V call is TRBV28, the J call TRBJ2-5; 8 nucleotides agree with TRBD2. The V and J ends lost 8 bases and 4 bases, in that order; junction bases with no gene match: 9. The V gene's germline CDR1 is MDHEN and CDR2 SYDVKM. The CDR3 is 14 residues long. The CDR3 sequence: CASGWTAGGETQYF. CDR3 DNA: TGTGCCAGCGGGTGGACGGCGGGAGGAGAGACCCAGTACTTC.